Following are 2 T cell receptor beta chains from one sample sequenced in a study of blood T cell repertoires in COVID-19. Libraries were prepared by immunoSEQ multiplex PCR; TCRdb keeps only in-frame clonotypes and omits some of them. This sample carries roughly 350,000 clones, about 90% of them seen once, and the ten largest clones take roughly a tenth. Sequencing was done on a sample of peripheral blood. These receptors all stem from a woman aged 25 to 39 with COVID-19, enrolled during active disease.

The genes are TRBV29-1 and TRBJ2-7; 8 bases agree with TRBD1. Germline-derived CDR1 and CDR2 are SQVTM and ANQGSEA. Trimming took 5 bases from V and 4 from J; bases not matched to a gene: 16. CDR3 length: 16 amino acids. The CDR3 DNA sequence: TGCAGCGTTAAGAACCCCGAGACAGGGGATAATTACGAGCAGTACTTC. Residues: CSVKNPETGDNYEQYF.

CDR3 DNA: TGTGCCAGCAGCTTAACTAGCGGGCCGCTCCAAGAGACCCAGTACTTC. It translates to CASSLTSGPLQETQYF. The chain employs TRBV7-2 and TRBJ2-5, with TRBD2 identical over 9 bases. There are 16 residues in the CDR3. From germline, CDR1 is SGHTA and CDR2 FQGNSA. V lost 2 bases to trimming and J lost 1 base; unmatched junction nucleotides: 5.